This T cell receptor (beta chain) originates from a study of T cell responses to AZD1222 COVID-19 vaccine. Here immunoSEQ multiplex PCR was the method, and the copy in TCRdb shows in-frame clones only, minus some. The table includes fewer than 110,000 clones, about 90% detected once. The CDR3 runs to 12 residues. Trimming removed 8 bases from V and 5 bases from J; junction bases left unmatched: 6. Germline-derived CDR1 and CDR2 are MNHEY and SMNVEV (reference sequence). This sample comprised peripheral blood, obtained on day 0 of AZD1222 vaccination. This sequence joins TRBV27 and TRBJ2-7; 7 bases map to TRBD1. The source of this sequence is an adult in good health. This chain's CDR3 is CASGDRSDEQYF. The CDR3, as DNA: TGTGCCAGCGGGGACAGATCCGACGAGCAGTACTTC.